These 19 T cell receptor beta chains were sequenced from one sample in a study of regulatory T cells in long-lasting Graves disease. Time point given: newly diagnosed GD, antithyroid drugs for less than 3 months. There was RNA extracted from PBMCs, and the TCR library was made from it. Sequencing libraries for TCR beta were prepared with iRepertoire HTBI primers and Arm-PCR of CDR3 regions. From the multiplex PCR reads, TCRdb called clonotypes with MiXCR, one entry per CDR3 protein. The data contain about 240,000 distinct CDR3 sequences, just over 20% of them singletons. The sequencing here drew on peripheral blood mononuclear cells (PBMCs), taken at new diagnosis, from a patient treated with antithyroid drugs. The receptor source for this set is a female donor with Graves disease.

The CDR3 spells CASSSRGADSYEQYF. DNA for the CDR3: TGTGCCAGTAGTAGTCGGGGGGCAGACTCCTACGAGCAGTACTTC. The rearrangement joins TRBV19 to TRBJ2-7; the D gene is possibly TRBD2 (7 bases). From germline, CDR1 is LNHDA and CDR2 SQIVND (reference sequence). V was cut by 4 bases and J by 0 bases, with 13 bases left in between. The CDR3 has 15 residues. Based on the CDR3 plus reference TRBV19 and TRBJ2-7, the full variable domain is DGGITQSPKYLFRKEGQNVTLSCEQNLNHDAMYWYRQDPGQGLRLIYYSQIVNDFQKGDIAEGYSVSREKKESFPLTVTSAQKNPTAFYLCASSSRGADSYEQYFGPGTRLTVT.

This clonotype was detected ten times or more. The CDR3 loop is CASSTGQEGTEAFF. The CDR3 region has the DNA TGCGCCAGCAGCACAGGACAGGAGGGGACTGAAGCTTTCTTT. The chain carries TRBV5-1 and TRBJ1-1; 7 bases agree with TRBD1. The CDR3 contains 14 residues. The ends lost 4 bases at V and 5 bases at J; junction bases unmatched: 8. Germline loops: CDR1 SGHRS, CDR2 YFSETQ. Full variable domain (rest looked up from reference TRBV5-1 and TRBJ1-1): KAGVTQTPRYLIKTRGQQVTLSCSPISGHRSVSWYQQTPGQGLQFLFEYFSETQRNKGNFPGRFSGRQFSNSRSEMNVSTLELGDSALYLCASSTGQEGTEAFFGQGTRLTVV.

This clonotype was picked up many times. The CDR3 DNA follows: TGTGCCAGCAGGCGGCAGGGGACCGGCATTGGTGAGCAGTTCTTC. Translation gives CASRRQGTGIGEQFF. This chain uses TRBV2 with TRBJ2-1, with D possibly TRBD1 on 6 matching bases. Germline V gives CDR1 SNHLY, CDR2 FYNNEI. This CDR3 is built from 15 residues. Trimming removed 6 bases at V and 9 bases at J, with 21 bases between.

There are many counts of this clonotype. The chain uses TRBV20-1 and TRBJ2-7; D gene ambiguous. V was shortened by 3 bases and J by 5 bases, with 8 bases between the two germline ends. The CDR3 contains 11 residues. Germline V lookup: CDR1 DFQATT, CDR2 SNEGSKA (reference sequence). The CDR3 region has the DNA TGCAGTGCTAGGTACCAGCACGAGCAGTACTTC. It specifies CSARYQHEQYF.

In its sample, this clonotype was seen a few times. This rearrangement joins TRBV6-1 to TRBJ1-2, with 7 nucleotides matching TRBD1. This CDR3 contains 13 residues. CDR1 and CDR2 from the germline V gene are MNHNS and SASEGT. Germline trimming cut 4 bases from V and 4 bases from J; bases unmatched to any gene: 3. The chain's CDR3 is CASSGGGLYGYTF. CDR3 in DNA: TGTGCCAGCAGTGGAGGGGGCCTCTATGGCTACACCTTC.

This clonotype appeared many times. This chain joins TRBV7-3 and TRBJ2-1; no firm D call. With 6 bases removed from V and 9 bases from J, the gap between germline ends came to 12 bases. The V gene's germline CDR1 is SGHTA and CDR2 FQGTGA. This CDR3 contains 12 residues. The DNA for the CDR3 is TGTGCCAGCAGGGGCCCCGTGGGTGAGCAGTTCTTC. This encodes CASRGPVGEQFF. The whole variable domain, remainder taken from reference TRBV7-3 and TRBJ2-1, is GAGVSQTPSNKVTEKGKYVELRCDPISGHTALYWYRQSLGQGPEFLIYFQGTGAADDSGLPNDRFFAVRPEGSVSTLKIQRTERGDSAVYLCASRGPVGEQFFGPGTRLTVL.

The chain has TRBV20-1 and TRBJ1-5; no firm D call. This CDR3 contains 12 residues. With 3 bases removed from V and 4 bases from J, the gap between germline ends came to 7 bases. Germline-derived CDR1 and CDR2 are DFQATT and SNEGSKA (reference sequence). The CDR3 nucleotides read TGCAGTGCTAGGAACGGGAATCAGCCCCAGCATTTT. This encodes CSARNGNQPQHF.

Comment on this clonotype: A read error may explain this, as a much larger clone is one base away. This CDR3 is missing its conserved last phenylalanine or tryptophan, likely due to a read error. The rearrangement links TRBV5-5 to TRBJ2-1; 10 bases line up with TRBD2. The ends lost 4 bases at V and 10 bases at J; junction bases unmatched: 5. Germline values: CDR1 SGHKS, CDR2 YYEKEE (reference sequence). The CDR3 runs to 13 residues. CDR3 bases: TGTGCCAGCAGCAGCGGGAGGGCCGGGGAGCAGTTCCTC. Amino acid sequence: CASSSGRAGEQFL.

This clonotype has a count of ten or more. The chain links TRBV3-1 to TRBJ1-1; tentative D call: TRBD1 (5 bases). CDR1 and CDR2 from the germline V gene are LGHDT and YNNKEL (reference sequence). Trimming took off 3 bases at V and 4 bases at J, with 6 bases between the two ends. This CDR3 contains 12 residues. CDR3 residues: CASSHGATEAFF. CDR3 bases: TGTGCCAGCAGCCACGGGGCCACTGAAGCTTTCTTT.

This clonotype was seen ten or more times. Here the CDR3 reads CASKALYSGATYEQYF. CDR3 DNA: TGTGCCAGCAAGGCCCTCTATAGCGGGGCTACCTACGAGCAGTACTTC. V and J are TRBV27 and TRBJ2-7; TRBD2 aligns across 8 bases. This CDR3 has 16 amino acids. Germline-derived CDR1 and CDR2 are MNHEY and SMNVEV (reference sequence). With 7 bases clipped from V and 2 bases from J, the junction kept 13 bases outside the gene matches.

In DNA form, the CDR3 reads TGTGCCAGCAGCCCTAGCGACTCGTCCTACGAGCAGTACTTC. As protein: CASSPSDSSYEQYF. The rearrangement links TRBV7-9 to TRBJ2-7, with D maybe TRBD2 (6 bases). The germline CDR1 and CDR2 sequences are SEHNR and FQNEAQ (reference sequence). Trimming took off 5 bases at V and 1 base at J, with 12 bases between the two ends. This CDR3 has 14 amino acids.

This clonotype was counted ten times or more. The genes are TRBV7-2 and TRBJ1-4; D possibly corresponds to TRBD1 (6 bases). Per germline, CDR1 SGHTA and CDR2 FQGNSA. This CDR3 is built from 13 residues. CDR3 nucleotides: TGTGCTAGTGCCCGGGGGGCAAATGAAAAACTGTTTTTT. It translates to CASARGANEKLFF.

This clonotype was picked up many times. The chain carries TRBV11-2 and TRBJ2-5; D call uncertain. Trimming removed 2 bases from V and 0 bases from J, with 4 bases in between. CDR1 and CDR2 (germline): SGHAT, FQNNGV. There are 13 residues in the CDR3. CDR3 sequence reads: CASSLNNQETQYF. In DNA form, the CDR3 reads TGTGCCAGCAGCTTAAATAACCAAGAGACCCAGTACTTC.

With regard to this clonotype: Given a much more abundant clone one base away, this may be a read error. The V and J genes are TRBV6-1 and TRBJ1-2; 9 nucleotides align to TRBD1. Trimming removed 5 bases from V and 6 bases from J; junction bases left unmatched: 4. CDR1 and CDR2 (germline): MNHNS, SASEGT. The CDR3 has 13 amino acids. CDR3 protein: CASSLDRGDGYTF. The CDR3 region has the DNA TGTGCCAGCAGTCTGGACAGGGGTGATGGCTACACCTTC.

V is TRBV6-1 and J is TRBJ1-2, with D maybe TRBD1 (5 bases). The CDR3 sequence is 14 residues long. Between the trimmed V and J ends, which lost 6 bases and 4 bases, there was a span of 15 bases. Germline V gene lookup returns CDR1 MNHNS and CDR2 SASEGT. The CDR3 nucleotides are TGTGCCAGCAGACGAGGGACGGACCTCTATGGCTACACCTTC. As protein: CASRRGTDLYGYTF.

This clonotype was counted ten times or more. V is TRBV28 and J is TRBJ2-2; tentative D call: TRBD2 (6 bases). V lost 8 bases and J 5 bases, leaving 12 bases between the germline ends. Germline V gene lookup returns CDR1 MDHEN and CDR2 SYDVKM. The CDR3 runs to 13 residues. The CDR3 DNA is TGTGCCAGCGAACCCCGGGAGACCGGGGAGCTGTTTTTT. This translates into CASEPRETGELFF. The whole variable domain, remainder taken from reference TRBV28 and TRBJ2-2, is DVKVTQSSRYLVKRTGEKVFLECVQDMDHENMFWYRQDPGLGLRLIYFSYDVKMKEKGDIPEGYSVSREKKERFSLILESASTNQTSMYLCASEPRETGELFFGEGSRLTVL.

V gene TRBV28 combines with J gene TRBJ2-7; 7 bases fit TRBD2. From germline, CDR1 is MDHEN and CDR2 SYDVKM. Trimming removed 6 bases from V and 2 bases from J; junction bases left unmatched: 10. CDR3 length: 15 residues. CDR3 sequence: CASSHLTAGAYEQYF. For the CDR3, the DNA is TGTGCCAGCAGCCATCTGACCGCGGGGGCCTACGAGCAGTACTTC.

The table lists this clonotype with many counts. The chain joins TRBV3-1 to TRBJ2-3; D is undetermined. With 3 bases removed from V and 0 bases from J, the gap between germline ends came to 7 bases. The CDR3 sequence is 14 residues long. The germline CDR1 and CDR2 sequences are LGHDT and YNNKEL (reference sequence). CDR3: CASSHLRSTDTQYF. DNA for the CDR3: TGTGCCAGCAGCCACCTCCGGAGCACAGATACGCAGTATTTT.

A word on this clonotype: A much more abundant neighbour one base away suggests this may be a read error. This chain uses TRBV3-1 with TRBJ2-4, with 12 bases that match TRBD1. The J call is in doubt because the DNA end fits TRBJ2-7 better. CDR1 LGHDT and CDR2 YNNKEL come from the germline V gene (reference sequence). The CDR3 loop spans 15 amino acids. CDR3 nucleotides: TGTGCCAGCAGCGAGGGACAGGGGGCGAACTACGAGCAGTACTTC. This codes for CASSEGQGANYEQYF.